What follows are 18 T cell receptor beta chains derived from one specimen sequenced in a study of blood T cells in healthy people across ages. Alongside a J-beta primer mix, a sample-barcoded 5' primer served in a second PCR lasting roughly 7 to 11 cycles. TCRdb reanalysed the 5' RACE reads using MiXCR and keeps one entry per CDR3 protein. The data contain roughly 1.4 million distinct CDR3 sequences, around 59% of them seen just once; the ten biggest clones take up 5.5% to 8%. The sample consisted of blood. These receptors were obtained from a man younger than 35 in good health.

The CDR3 region is CASSLAGFLSGLGYEQYF. For the CDR3, the DNA is TGTGCCAGCAGCTTAGCTGGTTTCCTCTCGGGGTTGGGCTACGAGCAGTACTTC. This chain links TRBV7-2 with TRBJ2-7, with D possibly being TRBD2 (5 bases). The V gene's germline CDR1 is SGHTA and CDR2 FQGNSA. The CDR3 is 18 amino acids. V dropped 0 bases and J dropped 3 bases, with 21 bases sitting between them. Full variable domain (rest looked up from reference TRBV7-2 and TRBJ2-7): GAGVSQSPSNKVTEKGKDVELRCDPISGHTALYWYRQSLGQGLEFLIYFQGNSAPDKSGLPSDRFSAERTGGSVSTLTIQRTQQEDSAVYLCASSLAGFLSGLGYEQYFGPGTRLTVT.

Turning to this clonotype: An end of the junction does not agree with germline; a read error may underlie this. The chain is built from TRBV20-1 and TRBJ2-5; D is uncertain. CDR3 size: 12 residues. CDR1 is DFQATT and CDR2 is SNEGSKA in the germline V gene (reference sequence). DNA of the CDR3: TGCTGTGCTAGGCGGATAAAAGAGACCCAGTACTTC. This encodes CCARRIKETQYF.

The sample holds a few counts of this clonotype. CDR3 sequence: CASSRSSGGGTEAFF. The CDR3 nucleotides are TGTGCCAGCAGTCGCTCTTCTGGGGGCGGCACTGAAGCTTTCTTT. V gene TRBV6-5 combines with J gene TRBJ1-1; D is perhaps TRBD1 (6 bases). Trimming took off 5 bases at V and 4 bases at J, with 17 bases between the two ends. The CDR3 has 15 amino acids. The germline V gene encodes CDR1 MNHEY and CDR2 SVGAGI.

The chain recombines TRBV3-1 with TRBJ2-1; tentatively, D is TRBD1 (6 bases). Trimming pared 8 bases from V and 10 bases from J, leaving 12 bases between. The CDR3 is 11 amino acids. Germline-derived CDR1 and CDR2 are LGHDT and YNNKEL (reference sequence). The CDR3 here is CASGNRAEQFF. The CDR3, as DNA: TGTGCCAGCGGAAACAGGGCAGAGCAGTTCTTC.

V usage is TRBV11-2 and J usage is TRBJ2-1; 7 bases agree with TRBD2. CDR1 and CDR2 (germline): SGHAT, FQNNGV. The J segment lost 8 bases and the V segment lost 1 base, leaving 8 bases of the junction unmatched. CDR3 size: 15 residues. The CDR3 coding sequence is TGTGCCAGCAGCTTAGCCTCTGTGGGGGGGGATGAGCAGTTCTTC. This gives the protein CASSLASVGGDEQFF. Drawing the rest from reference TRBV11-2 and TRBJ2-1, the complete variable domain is EAGVAQSPRYKIIEKRQSVAFWCNPISGHATLYWYQQILGQGPKLLIQFQNNGVVDDSQLPKDRFSAERLKGVDSTLKIQPAKLEDSAVYLCASSLASVGGDEQFFGPGTRLTVL.

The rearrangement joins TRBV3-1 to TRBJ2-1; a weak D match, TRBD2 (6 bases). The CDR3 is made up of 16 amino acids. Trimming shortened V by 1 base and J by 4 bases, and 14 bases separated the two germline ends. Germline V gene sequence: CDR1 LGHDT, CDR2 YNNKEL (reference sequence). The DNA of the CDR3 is TGTGCCAGCAGCCAAGTGCGGGACGGGTTTTACAATGAGCAGTTCTTC. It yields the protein CASSQVRDGFYNEQFF.

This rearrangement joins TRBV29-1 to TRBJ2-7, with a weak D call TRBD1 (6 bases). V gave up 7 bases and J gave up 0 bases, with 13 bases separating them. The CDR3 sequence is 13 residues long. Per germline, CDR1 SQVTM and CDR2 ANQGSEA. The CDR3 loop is CSAMDSNSYEQYF. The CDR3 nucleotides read TGCAGCGCCATGGACAGTAACTCCTACGAGCAGTACTTC.

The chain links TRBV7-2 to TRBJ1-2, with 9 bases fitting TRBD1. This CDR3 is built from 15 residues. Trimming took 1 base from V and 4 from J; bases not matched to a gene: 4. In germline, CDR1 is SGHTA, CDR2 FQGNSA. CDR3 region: CASSLGGQGPYGYTF. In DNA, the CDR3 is TGTGCCAGCAGCTTAGGGGGACAGGGCCCCTATGGCTACACCTTC.

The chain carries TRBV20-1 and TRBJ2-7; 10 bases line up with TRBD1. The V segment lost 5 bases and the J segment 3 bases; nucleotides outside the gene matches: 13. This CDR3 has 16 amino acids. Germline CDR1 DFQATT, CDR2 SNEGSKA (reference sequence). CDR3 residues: CSADRIRDRGNYEQYF. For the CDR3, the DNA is TGCAGTGCTGACCGAATCCGGGACAGGGGTAACTACGAGCAGTACTTC.

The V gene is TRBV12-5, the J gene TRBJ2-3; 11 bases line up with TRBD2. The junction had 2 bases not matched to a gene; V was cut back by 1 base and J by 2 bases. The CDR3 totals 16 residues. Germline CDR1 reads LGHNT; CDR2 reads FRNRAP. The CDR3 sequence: CASGLGLAGYTDTQYF. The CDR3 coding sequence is TGTGCTAGTGGTTTGGGACTAGCGGGGTACACAGATACGCAGTATTTT. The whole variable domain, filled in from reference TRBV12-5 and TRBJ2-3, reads DARVTQTPRHKVTEMGQEVTMRCQPILGHNTVFWYRQTMMQGLELLAYFRNRAPLDDSGMPKDRFSAEMPDATLATLKIQPSEPRDSAVYFCASGLGLAGYTDTQYFGPGTRLTVL.

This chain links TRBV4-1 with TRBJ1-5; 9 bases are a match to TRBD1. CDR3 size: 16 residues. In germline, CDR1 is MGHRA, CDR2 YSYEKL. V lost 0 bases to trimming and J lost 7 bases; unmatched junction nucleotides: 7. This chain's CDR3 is CASSQDDRGIGQPQHF. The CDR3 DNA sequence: TGCGCCAGCAGCCAAGACGACAGGGGGATAGGACAGCCCCAGCATTTT.

The CDR3 DNA reads as TGTGCCATATGCCCCACCCAGCCATGCGAGCAGTACTTC. This translates into CAICPTQPCEQYF. V usage is TRBV10-3 and J usage is TRBJ2-5; no definite D call. The J call is in doubt because the DNA end fits TRBJ2-7 better. The CDR3 has 13 amino acids. Germline loops: CDR1 ENHRY, CDR2 SYGVKD.

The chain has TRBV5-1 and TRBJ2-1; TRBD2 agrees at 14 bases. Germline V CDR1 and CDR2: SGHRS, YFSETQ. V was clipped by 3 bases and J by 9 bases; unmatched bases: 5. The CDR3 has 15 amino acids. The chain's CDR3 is CASSSGTSGRTEQFF. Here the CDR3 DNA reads TGCGCCAGCAGCTCCGGGACTAGCGGGAGAACTGAGCAGTTCTTC.

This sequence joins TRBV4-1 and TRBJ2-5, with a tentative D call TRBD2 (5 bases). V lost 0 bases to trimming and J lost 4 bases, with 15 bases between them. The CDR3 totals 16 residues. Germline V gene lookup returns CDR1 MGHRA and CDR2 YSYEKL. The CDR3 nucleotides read TGCGCCAGCAGCCAAGAGGTTGGTAGCGTCGGAGAGACCCAGTACTTC. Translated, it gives CASSQEVGSVGETQYF.

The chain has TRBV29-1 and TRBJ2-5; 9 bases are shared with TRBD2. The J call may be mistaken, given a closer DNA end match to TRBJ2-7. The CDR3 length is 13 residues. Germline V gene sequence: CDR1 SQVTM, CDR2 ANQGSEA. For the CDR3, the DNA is TGCAGCGTTGTTTCTAGCGGGACCTACGAGCAGTACTTC. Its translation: CSVVSSGTYEQYF.

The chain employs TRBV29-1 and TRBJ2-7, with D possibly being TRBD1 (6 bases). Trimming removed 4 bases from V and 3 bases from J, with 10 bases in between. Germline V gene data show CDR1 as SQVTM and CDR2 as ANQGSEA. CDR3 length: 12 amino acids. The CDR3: CSVGGQNYEQYF. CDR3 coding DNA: TGCAGCGTTGGAGGACAGAACTACGAGCAGTACTTC.

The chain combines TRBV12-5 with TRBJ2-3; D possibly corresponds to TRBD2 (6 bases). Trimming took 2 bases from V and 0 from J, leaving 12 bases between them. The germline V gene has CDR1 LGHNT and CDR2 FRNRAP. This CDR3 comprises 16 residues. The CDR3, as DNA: TGTGCTAGTGGTTTGCGGGGCGGGACTAGCACAGATACGCAGTATTTT. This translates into CASGLRGGTSTDTQYF.

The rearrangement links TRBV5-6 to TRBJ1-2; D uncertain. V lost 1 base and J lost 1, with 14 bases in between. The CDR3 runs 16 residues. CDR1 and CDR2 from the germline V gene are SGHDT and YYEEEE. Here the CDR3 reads CASSLLGRGSNYGYTF. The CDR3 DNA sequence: TGTGCCAGCAGCTTGCTAGGGAGAGGGAGTAACTATGGCTACACCTTC.